One sample yielded the 16 T cell receptor beta chains listed below, sequenced in a study of metastatic and nonmetastatic thyroid tumors. TCRdb re-called the PCR reads through MiXCR. The sample has about 33,000 clones; 9.5% to 14% are singletons. Thyroid surgery had not been preceded by any treatment in any patient. The sample taken for sequencing was blood. The receptors come from a female donor with papillary thyroid cancer or a benign thyroid nodule (not recorded which). Some clones in this sample may be carry-over from other donors' samples.

This clone was picked up a small number of times. Compared with germline, one end of the junction differs, possibly owing to a read error. The rearrangement links TRBV7-7 to TRBJ2-5, with D maybe TRBD2 (6 bases). CDR1 and CDR2 (germline): SSHAT, FNYEAQ (reference sequence). This CDR3 spans 15 amino acids. The DNA of the CDR3 is TGTGCTAGCAGCTTAGCGGTGGCAGCCCAAGAGACCCAGTACTTC. Translated: CASSLAVAAQETQYF.

This clone occurred many times. V is TRBV6-2 or TRBV6-3 and J is TRBJ2-3; no clear D gene. V gave up 2 bases and J gave up 0 bases, with 12 bases separating them. This CDR3 contains 16 residues. Germline-derived CDR1 and CDR2 are MNHEY and SVGEGT. The CDR3 is CASSYGGRPSTDTQYF. CDR3 coding DNA: TGTGCCAGCAGTTACGGCGGCAGGCCAAGCACAGATACGCAGTATTTT.

This clone was seen at least ten times. The chain joins TRBV20-1 to TRBJ1-2; no clear D. V lost 0 bases to trimming and J lost 4 bases, with 6 bases between them. The CDR3 totals 12 residues. Germline V lookup: CDR1 DFQATT, CDR2 SNEGSKA (reference sequence). The CDR3, as DNA: TGCAGTGCTAGAGATTACGGCTATGGCTACACCTTC. Amino acid sequence: CSARDYGYGYTF.

This clone has a count of ten or more. The chain has TRBV11-1 and TRBJ2-5; a weak D match, TRBD1 (7 bases). Trimming took off 1 base at V and 5 bases at J, with 11 bases between the two ends. The CDR3 is made up of 14 amino acids. CDR1 is SGHAT, CDR2 FQDESV, per germline (reference sequence). CDR3 in amino acids: CASSLEQGRETQYF. CDR3 DNA sequence: TGTGCCAGCAGCTTAGAACAGGGGAGGGAGACCCAGTACTTC.

This clone appeared many times. The rearrangement uses TRBV29-1 and TRBJ2-2; D is unclear. Germline V gene lookup returns CDR1 SQVTM and CDR2 ANQGSEA. The CDR3 is made up of 14 amino acids. Trimming removed 2 bases at V and 4 bases at J, with 11 bases between. CDR3: CSVETNAGTGELFF. The CDR3 region has the DNA TGCAGCGTTGAAACCAACGCTGGCACCGGGGAGCTGTTTTTT.

The chain employs TRBV11-2 and TRBJ2-1, with TRBD2 matching over 11 bases. V lost 4 bases and J lost 6; bases outside the gene matches: 11. The germline CDR1 and CDR2 sequences are SGHAT and FQNNGV. The CDR3 covers 17 residues. The CDR3 here is CASSYDPTSGEPNEQFF. The CDR3 bases are TGTGCCAGCAGCTACGACCCGACTAGCGGGGAACCCAATGAGCAGTTCTTC.

By sample fraction, this clone is medium-sized. This chain connects TRBV27 to TRBJ2-7, with a tentative D call TRBD2 (5 bases). Trimming removed 8 bases at V and 6 bases at J, with 17 bases between. The CDR3 spans 13 residues. From germline, CDR1 is MNHEY and CDR2 SMNVEV (reference sequence). In DNA form, the CDR3 reads TGTGCCAGCGGACTGCCCTCTTTTGTCGAGCAGTACTTC. Amino acids: CASGLPSFVEQYF.

By share, this clone ranks as medium-sized. The rearrangement joins TRBV12-3 or TRBV12-4 to TRBJ1-2; TRBD1 might be the D (5 bases). This CDR3 is built from 14 residues. Between the trimmed V and J ends, which lost 2 bases and 3 bases, there was a span of 10 bases. CDR3 sequence: CASSLQGADYGYTF. The DNA of the CDR3 is TGTGCCAGCAGTTTACAGGGTGCTGACTATGGCTACACCTTC.

Ten or more counts support this clone. The chain is built from TRBV12-3 or TRBV12-4 and TRBJ2-3; 9 bases map to TRBD1. The CDR3 length is 13 residues. After removal of 9 bases from V and 5 bases from J, the junction contained 6 bases not matched to a gene. The DNA of the CDR3 is TGTGCCAGTAACAGGGGGCAGGGAGATACGCAGTATTTT. As protein: CASNRGQGDTQYF.

This clone was counted ten times or more. V gene TRBV6-5 combines with J gene TRBJ2-7; TRBD1 is a possible D gene (5 bases). V gave up 0 bases and J gave up 2 bases, with 14 bases separating them. The germline V gene encodes CDR1 MNHEY and CDR2 SVGAGI. The CDR3 runs 16 residues. CDR3 sequence reads: CASSYSKGQIPYEQYF. In DNA, the CDR3 is TGTGCCAGCAGTTACTCGAAGGGGCAGATACCCTACGAGCAGTACTTC.

This clone was seen repeatedly, ten times or more. The chain recombines TRBV9 with TRBJ2-7; TRBD2 agrees at 9 bases. The length of the CDR3 is 15 residues. The V gene end was trimmed by 3 bases and the J gene end by 2 bases; junction bases not matched to a gene: 6. From germline, CDR1 is SGDLS and CDR2 YYNGEE. In DNA, the CDR3 is TGTGCCAGCAGCGCGACTAGCGGAATCCCCTACGAGCAGTACTTC. Residues: CASSATSGIPYEQYF. The full variable domain, rest sourced from reference TRBV9 and TRBJ2-7, is DSGVTQTPKHLITATGQRVTLRCSPRSGDLSVYWYQQSLDQGLQFLIQYYNGEERAKGNILERFSAQQFPDLHSELNLSSLELGDSALYFCASSATSGIPYEQYFGPGTRLTVT.

This clone was detected many times. This chain connects TRBV6-1 to TRBJ2-3; tentative D call: TRBD2 (6 bases). The germline V gene encodes CDR1 MNHNS and CDR2 SASEGT. V lost 6 bases and J 2 bases, leaving 15 bases between the germline ends. The CDR3 runs 15 residues. CDR3 region: CASRYTSSFTDTQYF. DNA of the CDR3: TGTGCCAGCAGATATACTAGCAGCTTCACAGATACGCAGTATTTT.

This clone showed up many times. No conserved phenylalanine or tryptophan is present at the end of the CDR3, so a read error is the likely explanation. The DNA is left out, because the CDR3 cannot be placed on it with certainty; the CDR3 is given as TCRdb lists it. V usage is TRBV7-3 and J usage is TRBJ2-7; TRBD2 is taken as the D call from the table, unchecked against the DNA. Germline-derived CDR1 and CDR2 are SGHTA and FQGTGA. From its first to its last residue, the CDR3 has 9 amino acids. The CDR3 sequence is CASSPQGLG.

This clone was counted at least ten times. This sequence joins TRBV18 and TRBJ2-3; D gene unclear. The V gene's germline CDR1 is KGHSH and CDR2 LQKENI. The CDR3 has 12 amino acids. V was pared by 5 bases and J by 2 bases, with 5 bases between. The CDR3 loop is CASSSYTDTQYF. For the CDR3, the DNA is TGTGCCAGCTCATCCTACACAGATACGCAGTATTTT.

At least ten counts were recorded for this clone. J is TRBJ2-6 and V is TRBV12-3 or TRBV12-4, with no clear D. Trimming removed 3 bases at V and 0 bases at J, with 6 bases between. The CDR3 is 15 residues long. CDR3 nucleotides: TGTGCCAGCAGTTTCGCGACCTCTGGGGCCAACGTCCTGACTTTC. The encoded protein is CASSFATSGANVLTF.

This clone came up a few times. The chain couples TRBV5-1 to TRBJ2-7; 7 nucleotides agree with TRBD1. Losses at the gene ends were 4 bases for V and 3 bases for J; bases not matched to a gene: 4. Germline V CDR1 and CDR2: SGHRS, YFSETQ. This CDR3 contains 13 residues. The CDR3 DNA is TGCGCCAGCAGCAAAGGGGACAGCTACGAGCAGTACTTC. This translates into CASSKGDSYEQYF. The whole variable domain, filled in from reference TRBV5-1 and TRBJ2-7, reads KAGVTQTPRYLIKTRGQQVTLSCSPISGHRSVSWYQQTPGQGLQFLFEYFSETQRNKGNFPGRFSGRQFSNSRSEMNVSTLELGDSALYLCASSKGDSYEQYFGPGTRLTVT.